The table lists the clone carrying this T cell receptor (beta chain) with many counts. Its antigen is currently unknown. The V end lost 8 bases, the J end lost 3 bases, and 19 bases lay between the germline ends. The CDR3 is 15 residues long. The germline gives CDR1 MDHEN, CDR2 SYDVKM. Beta-chain TCR CDR3 regions were amplified from RNA transcripts. After a first-round RT-PCR with HTBI primers, a second-round multiplex PCR was run. TCRdb re-called the multiplex PCR reads with MiXCR, one entry per CDR3 protein. Altogether 150,000 to 200,000 distinct CDR3 sequences are present, under 45% being singletons, with the ten largest covering around 9.3%. The sample originates from a study of Graves' ophthalmopathy and Graves' hyperthyroidism. Study-wide results and caveats: Blood samples also showed most expanded thyroid clonotypes exceeding 0.001 frequency.

Clinicians diagnosed using symptoms, serum thyroxine, TRAb, thyroid ultrasound and orbital computed tomography. Fresh peripheral blood, around 9.8 ml, was the PBMC source. The material sequenced was peripheral blood. The rearrangement links TRBV28 to TRBJ1-2, with D perhaps matching TRBD1 (5 bases). The source is a man aged 25 to 40 with Graves' ophthalmopathy. CDR3 residues: CASEESGLGYYGYTF. The DNA for the CDR3 is TGTGCCAGCGAGGAATCAGGGTTGGGGTACTATGGCTACACCTTC.